This T cell receptor (beta chain) was identified in a study of post-analysis software for immune sequencing data. As for the study in general: Relapsing-remitting, secondary progressive and progressive-relapsing courses of multiple sclerosis were included. General study points: F measure grouped same-batch samples tightly together. TRBV5-6, TRBV5-1 and TRBV20-1 belonged to a set of roughly 5 TRBV segments that were more frequent in patients than controls. Comparison with controls showed significantly lower normalized Chao1 diversity in multiple sclerosis patients.

Unique molecular identifiers were present in the TCR beta cDNA libraries. TCRdb processed the PCR reads anew with MiXCR; each CDR3 protein has one entry. The sample yields about 540,000 distinct CDR3 sequences, 30% to 40% seen once. Worth noting for this clonotype: The antigen is not known. Mismatch with germline at one junction end may stem from a read error.

From germline, CDR1 is SNHLY and CDR2 FYNNEI. This CDR3 region has 16 residues. The sequence was collected from a girl younger than 18 with multiple sclerosis. The sequencing sample was made of blood. The V and J genes are TRBV2 and TRBJ2-3, with TRBD2 matching over 14 bases. CDR3 sequence (DNA): TGTGCCGGCAGCGAGGGACTAGCGGGGGAATGGGATACGCAGTATTTT. Protein: CAGSEGLAGEWDTQYF.